The clone carrying this T cell receptor (beta chain) was observed a single time. Sequencing used immunoSEQ multiplex PCR; TCRdb keeps in-frame clones, though not all of them. Among some 450,000 clones listed, 80% to 90% were seen once. This specimen belongs to a study of blood T cell repertoires in COVID-19. Germline V gives CDR1 MNHEY, CDR2 SVGEGT. The CDR3 runs to 14 residues. J gave up 13 bases and V 3 bases, and 7 bases lay outside the gene matches. The source material was peripheral blood. This receptor was obtained from a man aged 18 to 35 with COVID-19, enrolled during active disease. The V and J genes are TRBV6-2 or TRBV6-3 and TRBJ2-6; 9 nucleotides align to TRBD1. Here the CDR3 reads CASSYSGQGNVLTF. CDR3 sequence (DNA): TGTGCCAGCAGTTATTCCGGACAGGGGAATGTCCTGACTTTC.